The T cell receptor beta chain under discussion was sequenced for a study of CD8 T cells in ankylosing spondylitis. Regarding the study as a whole: There were earlier reports of some motif variants in reactive arthritis synovial fluid and blood. Fewer than 10 highly homologous variants formed a TCR beta motif that appeared characteristic of ankylosing spondylitis blood. Clones tied to disease were said to be significantly enriched in matched ankylosing spondylitis synovial fluid.

In this sample, this clonotype turned up a few times. The antigen remains undetermined. This CDR3 region has 16 residues. V was pared by 0 bases and J by 1 base, with 16 bases between. The germline gives CDR1 DFQATT, CDR2 SNEGSKA (reference sequence). TCRdb called the 5' RACE reads again in MiXCR, with one record for every CDR3 protein. Of under 150,000 distinct CDR3 sequences in the sample, over 7% were seen once. This TCR was recovered from a male donor with ankylosing spondylitis or in good health (not recorded which). Sequencing was performed on blood, either unsorted or a sorted T cell fraction (not recorded which). The genes are TRBV20-1 and TRBJ2-7; D may be TRBD1 or TRBD2 (5 bases each). Here the CDR3 reads CSARDLEGRVSYEQYF. The CDR3 bases are TGCAGTGCTAGAGATCTTGAGGGGAGAGTGTCCTACGAGCAGTACTTC.